One sample yielded the 28 T cell receptor beta chains listed below, sequenced in a study of T cell repertoires in ileal Crohn's disease (dated by TCRdb to the late 2010s). Preparation of the library involved the immunoSEQ multiplex PCR assay. TCRdb took over this immuneACCESS table, retaining in-frame rearrangements with V and J assigned. Such tables are incomplete; in checked studies, under half of the missing clones stem from an unresolved V gene, and the remainder is unexplained. Within this sample are 12,000 to 15,000 clones, with 75% to 85% of them counted one time only. Together, the top ten hold approximately 17% of the sample. What was sequenced was ileal tissue. Receptors originate from an adult with Crohn's disease.

This clone was found once. The genes are TRBV4-2 and TRBJ1-3; possibly TRBD1 for D (5 bases). The CDR3 loop spans 18 amino acids. The germline V gene has CDR1 LGHNA and CDR2 YNFKEQ. Between the trimmed V and J ends, which lost 4 bases and 0 bases, there was a span of 19 bases. DNA for the CDR3: TGTGCCAGCAGCCCCGGACACATACAGTCCCACTCTGGAAACACCATATATTTT. Protein sequence: CASSPGHIQSHSGNTIYF.

The chain has TRBV10-3 and TRBJ2-2; 7 nucleotides line up with TRBD1. The CDR3 runs 15 residues. Germline values: CDR1 ENHRY, CDR2 SYGVKD. J was trimmed by 0 bases and V by 7 bases; bases with no gene match: 5. CDR3 in DNA: TGTGCCATCAAATGGGACAGATCGAACACCGGGGAGCTGTTTTTT. Translation: CAIKWDRSNTGELFF.

The J gene is TRBJ1-1, the V gene TRBV19; 7 bases are shared with TRBD1. After removal of 6 bases from V and 4 bases from J, the junction contained 5 bases not matched to a gene. Looked up from germline, CDR1 is LNHDA and CDR2 is SQIVND (reference sequence). The length of the CDR3 is 13 residues. CDR3 DNA sequence: TGTGCCAGTAGACCTCAGGGGGGCACTGAAGCTTTCTTT. It is translated as CASRPQGGTEAFF.

Here the CDR3 reads CASSDSSQGADTQYF. The DNA for the CDR3 is TGTGCCAGCAGTGACTCGAGCCAGGGGGCAGATACGCAGTATTTT. This sequence joins TRBV6-4 and TRBJ2-3; 7 positions agree with TRBD1. V gave up 0 bases and J gave up 4 bases; unmatched junction bases: 4. Germline CDR1 MRHNA, CDR2 SNTAGT. The CDR3 spans 15 residues.

The CDR3 sequence: CASSTDILREKLFF. The CDR3 DNA sequence: TGTGCCAGTAGTACCGACATTCTACGGGAAAAACTGTTTTTT. The V gene is TRBV19, the J gene TRBJ1-4; no firm D call. CDR1 is LNHDA and CDR2 is SQIVND in the germline V gene (reference sequence). This CDR3 spans 14 amino acids. The V gene lost 4 bases and the J gene lost 8 bases, with 14 bases spanning the gap. Filled out from reference TRBV19 and TRBJ1-4, the complete variable domain reads DGGITQSPKYLFRKEGQNVTLSCEQNLNHDAMYWYRQDPGQGLRLIYYSQIVNDFQKGDIAEGYSVSREKKESFPLTVTSAQKNPTAFYLCASSTDILREKLFFGSGTQLSVL.

V and J are TRBV11-1 and TRBJ2-7, with 7 positions matching TRBD2. Germline trimming cut 5 bases from V and 2 bases from J; bases unmatched to any gene: 9. This CDR3 region has 15 residues. From germline, CDR1 is SGHAT and CDR2 FQDESV (reference sequence). CDR3 protein: CASSPHRDYPYEQYF. CDR3 DNA sequence: TGTGCCAGCAGCCCGCACCGGGACTATCCCTACGAGCAGTACTTC.

The chain couples TRBV27 to TRBJ2-7; TRBD1 is a possible D gene (5 bases). V lost 8 bases and J 3 bases, leaving 14 bases between the germline ends. This CDR3 spans 13 amino acids. Germline V gene sequence: CDR1 MNHEY, CDR2 SMNVEV (reference sequence). Here the CDR3 reads CASSDSHLYEQYF. The CDR3 DNA sequence: TGTGCCAGCTCCGACAGCCACCTCTACGAGCAGTACTTC.

This chain joins TRBV7-2 and TRBJ1-5; weak D call: TRBD1 (5 bases). Trimming removed 1 base from V and 5 bases from J, with 9 bases in between. In germline, CDR1 is SGHTA, CDR2 FQGNSA. The CDR3 consists of 14 residues. The CDR3 protein is CASSLGGFDQPQHF. CDR3 nucleotide sequence: TGTGCCAGCAGCTTAGGGGGCTTCGATCAGCCCCAGCATTTT. Full variable domain (remainder filled in from reference TRBV7-2 and TRBJ1-5): GAGVSQSPSNKVTEKGKDVELRCDPISGHTALYWYRQSLGQGLEFLIYFQGNSAPDKSGLPSDRFSAERTGGSVSTLTIQRTQQEDSAVYLCASSLGGFDQPQHFGDGTRLSIL.

Remarks on this clone: One end of the junction varies from germline; a read error may be responsible. The same CDR3 is also encoded by other DNA sequences in this sample. V and J are TRBV27 and TRBJ1-1; D not resolved. This CDR3 has 13 amino acids. Germline V CDR1 and CDR2: MNHEY, SMNVEV (reference sequence). CDR3 sequence: CASSLSRDTEAFF. In DNA, the CDR3 is TGTGCCAGCAGCTTATCCCGAGACACTGAAGCTTTCTTT.

The chain employs TRBV7-2 and TRBJ1-5; 7 bases match TRBD1. This CDR3 is built from 13 residues. CDR1 SGHTA and CDR2 FQGNSA come from the germline V gene. The ends lost 0 bases at V and 12 bases at J; junction bases unmatched: 5. The CDR3 coding sequence is TGTGCCAGCAGCTTAGCCCCCAGGGGGATCCAGCATTTT. This translates into CASSLAPRGIQHF.

The chain has TRBV6-1 and TRBJ1-6; D is ambiguous. The germline CDR1 and CDR2 sequences are MNHNS and SASEGT. The CDR3 totals 14 residues. Trimming removed 9 bases from V and 6 bases from J, with 15 bases in between. This chain's CDR3 is CASELASLNSPLHF. For the CDR3, the DNA is TGTGCCAGTGAATTAGCTTCCCTTAATTCACCCCTCCACTTT.

The rearrangement links TRBV6-4 to TRBJ1-1, with 8 bases identical to TRBD1. With 7 bases clipped from V and 4 bases from J, the junction kept 5 bases outside the gene matches. Germline V gene lookup returns CDR1 MRHNA and CDR2 SNTAGT. The CDR3 loop spans 13 amino acids. The CDR3, as DNA: TGTGCCAGCACCGTTACAGGGGGCACTGAAGCTTTCTTT. Amino acids: CASTVTGGTEAFF.

For the CDR3, the DNA is TGTGCCTGGAGTGTAGGGGACAGGATGCAACAGCCCCAGCATTTT. Translated: CAWSVGDRMQQPQHF. The V call is TRBV30, the J call TRBJ1-5; 8 bases fit TRBD1. This CDR3 is 15 amino acids long. The trim removed 0 bases at V and 7 bases at J, leaving 8 bases unmatched. CDR1 and CDR2 from the germline V gene are GTSNPN and SVGIG (reference sequence). The variable domain in full, with the rest retrieved from reference TRBV30 and TRBJ1-5, is SQTIHQWPATLVQPVGSPLSLECTVEGTSNPNLYWYRQAAGRGLQLLFYSVGIGQISSEVPQNLSASRPQDRQFILSSKKLLLSDSGFYLCAWSVGDRMQQPQHFGDGTRLSIL.

The chain has TRBV27 and TRBJ1-2, with D maybe TRBD1 (5 bases). Germline values: CDR1 MNHEY, CDR2 SMNVEV (reference sequence). V was shortened by 1 base and J by 0 bases, with 12 bases between the two germline ends. The CDR3 consists of 16 residues. CDR3 in amino acids: CASSLLGPGPNYGYTF. In DNA form, the CDR3 reads TGTGCCAGCAGTTTATTGGGCCCAGGGCCTAACTATGGCTACACCTTC.

The rearrangement joins TRBV7-9 to TRBJ2-2, with D perhaps matching TRBD2 (6 bases). CDR1 SEHNR and CDR2 FQNEAQ come from the germline V gene (reference sequence). This CDR3 spans 13 amino acids. V lost 5 bases, J lost 7 bases, and 11 bases lay in between. This CDR3 is CASSPRLGGELFF. The CDR3 nucleotides are TGTGCCAGCAGCCCTAGACTAGGCGGGGAGCTGTTTTTT.

The chain combines TRBV6-1 with TRBJ2-1; D is unclear. CDR1 is MNHNS and CDR2 is SASEGT in the germline V gene. This CDR3 comprises 12 residues. Trimming shortened V by 6 bases and J by 6 bases, and 9 bases separated the two germline ends. CDR3 nucleotides: TGTGCCAGCAGCGCACGGGTCAATGAGCAGTTCTTC. It specifies CASSARVNEQFF.

This chain connects TRBV12-5 to TRBJ2-1, with no clear D. V dropped 4 bases and J dropped 4 bases, with 11 bases sitting between them. Germline V CDR1 and CDR2: LGHNT, FRNRAP. This CDR3 has 14 residues. The CDR3 DNA reads TGTGCTAGTGGTTACCTCCCCGGGTACAATGAGCAGTTCTTC. Translating it yields CASGYLPGYNEQFF.

The gene calls are TRBV29-1 and TRBJ1-5, with TRBD1 matching over 9 bases. J was trimmed by 4 bases and V by 6 bases; bases with no gene match: 4. The V gene's germline CDR1 is SQVTM and CDR2 ANQGSEA. This CDR3 region has 13 residues. The CDR3 DNA reads TGCAGCGTGGGGACAGGGACGAATCAGCCCCAGCATTTT. Its translation: CSVGTGTNQPQHF.

The J gene is TRBJ1-2, the V gene TRBV2, with a possible D match to TRBD1 (6 bases). Trimming left V 6 bases short and J 0 bases short, with 17 bases between. The length of the CDR3 is 16 residues. Germline loops: CDR1 SNHLY, CDR2 FYNNEI. Here the CDR3 DNA reads TGTGCCAGCAGGCGCCGCCAAGGGGGAACTAACTATGGCTACACCTTC. It yields the protein CASRRRQGGTNYGYTF.

A few counts support this clone. This chain uses TRBV20-1 with TRBJ2-3; tentative D call: TRBD2 (5 bases). Germline V lookup: CDR1 DFQATT, CDR2 SNEGSKA (reference sequence). Trimming pared 6 bases from V and 6 bases from J, leaving 10 bases between. CDR3 size: 11 residues. The CDR3 spells CSATTGDTQYF. CDR3 sequence (DNA): TGCAGTGCCACAACGGGGGATACGCAGTATTTT.

The genes are TRBV25-1 and TRBJ2-2; D may be TRBD1 (7 bases). V shed 3 bases and J shed 6 bases, with 17 bases lying between them. This CDR3 spans 16 amino acids. Germline CDR1 reads MGHDK; CDR2 reads SYGVNS. The CDR3: CASSDLRQGLAGELFF. In nucleotides, the CDR3 is TGTGCCAGCAGTGATCTACGACAGGGACTCGCCGGGGAGCTGTTTTTT.

The genes are TRBV10-3 and TRBJ2-7; 9 bases are shared with TRBD1. V shed 5 bases, J shed 1 base, and the junction held 6 bases outside the gene matches. Germline lookup yields CDR1 ENHRY and CDR2 SYGVKD. The CDR3 is 15 residues long. CDR3 nucleotides: TGTGCCATCAGTCCCGGGACAGGGCGTTCCTACGAGCAGTACTTC. Translation: CAISPGTGRSYEQYF.

The chain is built from TRBV25-1 and TRBJ1-2; 12 bases align to TRBD1. V shed 4 bases and J 7 bases; nucleotides not matched to a gene: 4. The CDR3 is 14 amino acids. Germline CDR1 and CDR2: MGHDK and SYGVNS. Here the CDR3 reads CASSVGTGGAGYTF. As DNA, the CDR3 is TGTGCCAGCAGTGTCGGGACAGGGGGCGCTGGCTACACCTTC.

The J gene is TRBJ2-1, the V gene TRBV2; D perhaps matches TRBD2 (5 bases). The CDR3 consists of 12 residues. CDR1 is SNHLY and CDR2 is FYNNEI in the germline V gene. The germline V and J ends were trimmed by 6 bases and 13 bases, with 16 bases remaining between them. CDR3 coding DNA: TGTGCCAGCAGCGCCGGGATCCACAATCAGTTCTTC. This codes for CASSAGIHNQFF.

This chain uses TRBV30 with TRBJ2-7; D might be TRBD2 (7 bases). Germline CDR1 GTSNPN, CDR2 SVGIG (reference sequence). The V end lost 6 bases, the J end lost 1 base, and 13 bases lay between the germline ends. The CDR3 totals 13 residues. CDR3 DNA: TGTGCCTGTCGGGGGGCTAGTTCCTACGAGCAGTACTTC. It yields the protein CACRGASSYEQYF.

The V gene is TRBV7-3, the J gene TRBJ1-1, with D unresolved. The CDR3 covers 13 residues. Trimming pared 4 bases from V and 4 bases from J, leaving 10 bases between. Looked up from germline, CDR1 is SGHTA and CDR2 is FQGTGA. CDR3 bases: TGTGCCAGCAGCTACGCTGGCCCCACTGAAGCTTTCTTT. Protein sequence: CASSYAGPTEAFF. The variable domain in full, with the rest retrieved from reference TRBV7-3 and TRBJ1-1, is GAGVSQTPSNKVTEKGKYVELRCDPISGHTALYWYRQSLGQGPEFLIYFQGTGAADDSGLPNDRFFAVRPEGSVSTLKIQRTERGDSAVYLCASSYAGPTEAFFGQGTRLTVV.

J is TRBJ2-3 and V is TRBV13; 7 bases fit TRBD1. This CDR3 is 15 amino acids long. Trimming took 5 bases from V and 1 from J; bases not matched to a gene: 6. Per the germline V gene, CDR1 is PRHDT and CDR2 is FYEKMQ (reference sequence). The CDR3 bases are TGTGCCAGCAGCGCCACCGGGACAGGCACAGATACGCAGTATTTT. This translates into CASSATGTGTDTQYF. Drawing the rest from reference TRBV13 and TRBJ2-3, the complete variable domain is AAGVIQSPRHLIKEKRETATLKCYPIPRHDTVYWYQQGPGQDPQFLISFYEKMQSDKGSIPDRFSAQQFSDYHSELNMSSLELGDSALYFCASSATGTGTDTQYFGPGTRLTVL.

The chain joins TRBV7-2 to TRBJ2-7; 7 nucleotides agree with TRBD2. There are 15 residues in the CDR3. Germline assignment: CDR1 SGHTA and CDR2 FQGNSA. With 3 bases clipped from V and 2 bases from J, the junction kept 7 bases outside the gene matches. Here the CDR3 DNA reads TGTGCCAGCAGCTTCGGGGCTAGCGGAGCCTACGAGCAGTACTTC. It specifies CASSFGASGAYEQYF.